This T cell receptor beta chain was identified during a study of T-cell reconstitution after alpha-beta-depleted transplantation in children. Preparation of the TCRbeta library used unique molecular identifiers. TCRdb itself ran the PCR reads through MiXCR, one entry per CDR3 protein. The table shows some 490,000 distinct CDR3 sequences, with approximately 13% occurring only once. In this sample, this clonotype turned up a few times. This clonotype was obtained from a human donor who donated a stem cell graft to a child with combined immunodeficiency. This specimen was PBMCs from the stem cell graft donor, taken from the stem cell graft.

The CDR3, as DNA: TGTGCCAGCAGCCTCGAGGGGTCTAAGGACAATGAGCAGTTCTTC. Translation: CASSLEGSKDNEQFF. The chain is built from TRBV7-2 and TRBJ2-1, with D perhaps given as TRBD1 or TRBD2 (5 bases each). Germline lookup yields CDR1 SGHTA and CDR2 FQGNSA. The CDR3 is 15 amino acids. The V end lost 5 bases, the J end lost 5 bases, and 16 bases lay between the germline ends.